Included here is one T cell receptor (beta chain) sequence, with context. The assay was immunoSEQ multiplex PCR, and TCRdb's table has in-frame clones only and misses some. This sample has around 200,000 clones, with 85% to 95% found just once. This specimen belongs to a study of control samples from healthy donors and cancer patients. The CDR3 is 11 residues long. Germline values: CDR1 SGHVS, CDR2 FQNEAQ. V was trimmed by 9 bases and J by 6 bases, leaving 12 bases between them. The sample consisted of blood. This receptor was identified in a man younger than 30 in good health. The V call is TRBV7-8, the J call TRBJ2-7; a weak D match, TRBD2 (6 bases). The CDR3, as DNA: TGTGCCAGTAGTCTAGCGATCGAGCAGTACTTC. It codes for CASSLAIEQYF.